The rows below give T cell receptor beta chains drawn from one sample of a study of cytomegalovirus exposure and HLA in healthy donors. The assay was immunoSEQ multiplex PCR, and TCRdb's table has in-frame clones only and misses some. The sample includes tens of thousands of clones, around 96% of them seen just once. The sequencing sample was made of PBMCs. The receptors come from a man aged 18 to 30 in good health and CMV-seronegative. The CDR3 runs from the conserved cysteine through the conserved F or W. A D gene is named only where the DNA matches it firmly. Not all rows give a size; the values are once, few, many and, for expanded clones, a class.

V	D	size	J	DNA	CDR3
TRBV9	TRBD2	-	TRBJ2-2	TGTGCCAGCAGCGTAAATATCAACCTAGCGGGGGGGTCGGGCACCGGGGAGCTGTTTTTT	CASSVNINLAGGSGTGELFF
TRBV27	-	-	TRBJ1-5	TGTGCCAGCAGTTTAAGGTGGAGACTCCTGGGTCAGCCCCAGCATTTT	CASSLRWRLLGQPQHF
TRBV28	-	-	TRBJ1-5	TGTGCCAGCAGTTTAGTAAATAGCAATCAGCCCCAGCATTTT	CASSLVNSNQPQHF
TRBV7-9	-	-	TRBJ1-4	TGTGCCAGCAGCTTCGACAGGTCCCCCGAAAAACTGTTTTTT	CASSFDRSPEKLFF
TRBV19	TRBD1	-	TRBJ1-2	TGTGCCAGTAGTATGCGGAGGGGGCGAGGCTATGGCTACACCTTC	CASSMRRGRGYGYTF
TRBV25-1	-	-	TRBJ1-2	TGTGCCAGCAGTCAAGAGTATGGCTACACCTTC	CASSQEYGYTF
TRBV5-4	-	-	TRBJ2-2	TGTGCCAGCAGCTTTTGGGGGCGCGACACCGGGGAGCTGTTTTTT	CASSFWGRDTGELFF
TRBV18	TRBD2	-	TRBJ2-1	TGTGCCAGCTCACCTCGGGAGGGGATAGATGAGCAGTTCTTC	CASSPREGIDEQFF
TRBV18	TRBD1	-	TRBJ1-2	TGTGCCAGCTCACCAATTATTGAGGGGGCGAACTATGGCTACACCTTC	CASSPIIEGANYGYTF
TRBV10-2	-	-	TRBJ1-1	TGCGCCAGCAGTGAGTCTTGGGGGGAGAACACTGAAGCTTTCTTT	CASSESWGENTEAFF
TRBV19	-	-	TRBJ2-1	TGTGCCAGTAGTATTTCTCAGTACCGCCTCAATGAGCAGTTCTTC	CASSISQYRLNEQFF
TRBV5-1	TRBD2	-	TRBJ2-2	TGCGCCAGCAGCTTGTCCCTAGCGGGAGTGGGCACCGGGGAGCTGTTTTTT	CASSLSLAGVGTGELFF
TRBV18	-	few	TRBJ2-1	TGTGCCAGCTCCTCAGAACAGGGTACCTACAATGAGCAGTTCTTC	CASSSEQGTYNEQFF
TRBV9	-	once	TRBJ1-1	TGTGCCAGCAGCGTAGTAGACAGGATGAACACTGAAGCTTTCTTT	CASSVVDRMNTEAFF
TRBV6-1	TRBD1	-	TRBJ2-5	TGTGCCAGCACAGAAGGTGGACAGGTGGTTGAGACCCAGTACTTC	CASTEGGQVVETQYF
TRBV6-4	-	-	TRBJ2-3	TGTGCCAGCAGTGGAGACTCCAGCACAGATACGCAGTATTTT	CASSGDSSTDTQYF
TRBV13	TRBD2	-	TRBJ2-1	TGTGCCAGCAGGATGCCCGTAGGGACTAGCGGGGCCGGCCCCGACAATGAGCAGTTCTTC	CASRMPVGTSGAGPDNEQFF
TRBV7-9	-	-	TRBJ1-3	TGTGCCAGCTCCCACTTTCGGGGAAAGGACCCTGGAAACACCATATATTTT	CASSHFRGKDPGNTIYF
TRBV6-4	TRBD2	once	TRBJ2-3	TGTGCCAGCAGCGCCGGGACTAGTCACACAGATACGCAGTATTTT	CASSAGTSHTDTQYF
TRBV10-3	-	-	TRBJ2-3	TGTGCCTCCGCCCCCCCGGGTTGGAGGATGGATACGCAGTATTTT	CASAPPGWRMDTQYF
TRBV6-5	TRBD2	-	TRBJ2-1	TGTGCCAGCAGTTACTCTCTAGCGGGAGCCTACAATGAGCAGTTCTTC	CASSYSLAGAYNEQFF
TRBV5-4	-	-	TRBJ2-5	TGTGCCAGCAGCTTGGAGGGGCAGATCCAAGAGACCCAGTACTTC	CASSLEGQIQETQYF
TRBV12-5	TRBD2	-	TRBJ2-1	TGTGCTAGTGGCAGCCTAGCGGGACCCTACAATGAGCAGTTCTTC	CASGSLAGPYNEQFF
TRBV19	TRBD1	-	TRBJ1-5	TGTGCCAGTAGTTGGGGGACAGCTTTCAATCAGCCCCAGCATTTT	CASSWGTAFNQPQHF